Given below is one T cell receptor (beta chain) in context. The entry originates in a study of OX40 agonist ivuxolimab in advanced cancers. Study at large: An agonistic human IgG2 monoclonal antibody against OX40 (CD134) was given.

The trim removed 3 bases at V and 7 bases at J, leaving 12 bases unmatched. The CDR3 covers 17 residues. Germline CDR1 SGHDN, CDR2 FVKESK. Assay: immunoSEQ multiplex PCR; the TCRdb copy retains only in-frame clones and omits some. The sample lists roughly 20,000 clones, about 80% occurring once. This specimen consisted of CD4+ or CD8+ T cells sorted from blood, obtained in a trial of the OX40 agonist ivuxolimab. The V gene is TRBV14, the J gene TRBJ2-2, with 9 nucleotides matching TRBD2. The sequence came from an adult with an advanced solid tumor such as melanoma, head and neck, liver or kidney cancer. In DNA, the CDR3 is TGTGCCAGCAGCCAGGACGCGGCGGGAGGGCCCGGCGGGGAGCTGTTTTTT. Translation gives CASSQDAAGGPGGELFF. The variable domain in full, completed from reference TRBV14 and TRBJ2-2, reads EAGVTQFPSHSVIEKGQTVTLRCDPISGHDNLYWYRRVMGKEIKFLLHFVKESKQDESGMPNNRFLAERTGGTYSTLKVQPAELEDSGVYFCASSQDAAGGPGGELFFGEGSRLTVL.